This TCR beta chain comes out of a study of cytomegalovirus exposure and HLA in healthy donors. J lost 3 bases, V lost 5 bases, and 6 bases had no gene match. There are 15 residues in the CDR3. Germline-derived CDR1 and CDR2 are SGHTA and FQGNSA. The PCR contained 60 Vbeta and 13 Jbeta primers. In the study's own analysis: It was a later analysis that counted roughly 79 million unique TCR beta chains, of which approximately 9.9 million were shared. Assay used: immunoSEQ multiplex PCR; TCRdb lists only in-frame clones, some missing. The D gene and trimming were derived from the DNA, and the V and J assignments and clone size from that table. The data contain about 140,000 clones, roughly 80% of them singletons.

The chain has TRBV7-2 and TRBJ2-3; 9 bases are shared with TRBD2. The TCR originated in a female donor in good health and CMV-seronegative. The sample comprised PBMCs. CDR3 sequence (DNA): TGTGCCAGCAGCCCCCTCAGCGGGGGGACAGATACGCAGTATTTT. Its protein product is CASSPLSGGTDTQYF.